This T cell receptor (beta chain) was profiled in a study of blood T cell repertoires in COVID-19. The repertoire was sequenced with immunoSEQ multiplex PCR; TCRdb's copy has only in-frame clones and lacks some. The sample lists around 280,000 clones; about nine tenths were seen once. The specimen sequenced was peripheral blood. The sequence was obtained from a woman aged 30 to 39 with COVID-19, enrolled during active disease.

The CDR3 loop reads CASSPLQETQYF. The CDR3 DNA follows: TGTGCCAGCAGCCCCCTCCAAGAGACCCAGTACTTC. V and J are TRBV7-2 and TRBJ2-5; D call uncertain. The ends were cut back, 5 bases at V and 1 base at J, with 5 bases in the middle. Germline CDR1 reads SGHTA; CDR2 reads FQGNSA. The CDR3 length is 12 residues.